A selection of T cell receptor beta chains follows, all from one sample in a study of metastatic and nonmetastatic thyroid tumors. TCRdb re-clonotyped the PCR reads via MiXCR. This sample has tens of thousands of clones, with under 15% found just once. The material sequenced was tumor tissue. These receptors all stem from a female donor with papillary thyroid cancer or a benign thyroid nodule (not recorded which). Some clones in this sample may be carry-over from other donors' samples. CDR3s include the opening cysteine and the closing phenylalanine or tryptophan. A D gene is named only where the DNA matches it firmly. Clone size is given for some rows only: seen once, a few or many times, or a class if the clone is expanded.

cdr3_aa cdr3_nt clone_size v_call cdr3_length j_call d_call
CASSILAASTDTQYF TGTGCCAGCAGCATACTAGCAGCTAGCACAGATACGCAGTATTTT many TRBV12-3/TRBV12-4 15 TRBJ2-3 NA
CASSLAHRDSNTEAFF TGTGCCAGCAGTTTAGCGCACAGAGACTCGAACACTGAAGCTTTCTTT NA TRBV28 16 TRBJ1-1 NA
CASSPRQGEVTDTQYF TGTGCCAGCTCACCAAGACAGGGGGAGGTAACAGATACGCAGTATTTT many TRBV18 16 TRBJ2-3 TRBD1
CSARDLGSVSKQYF TGCAGTGCTAGAGATCTGGGTTCCGTCAGTAAGCAGTACTTC many TRBV20-1 14 TRBJ2-7 NA
CASSRVQPKQEGQGEDYGYTF TGCGCCAGCAGCCGCGTTCAACCAAAACAAGAGGGACAGGGGGAGGATTATGGCTACACCTTC NA TRBV5-1 21 TRBJ1-2 TRBD1
CASSEGPRNIQYF TGTGCCAGCAGTGAGGGCCCGCGAAACATTCAGTACTTC many TRBV2 13 TRBJ2-4 NA
CAISELSPGSPLHF TGTGCCATCAGTGAGTTGTCCCCAGGCTCACCCCTCCACTTT many TRBV10-3 14 TRBJ1-6 NA
CASSSDRPSYNEQFF TGTGCCAGCAGTTCTGACAGACCCTCCTACAATGAGCAGTTCTTC many TRBV2 15 TRBJ2-1 NA
CASSLGGAEAFF TGTGCCAGCAGCTTGGGGGGGGCTGAAGCTTTCTTT many TRBV13 12 TRBJ1-1 NA
CASSTQTSNYEQYF TGCGCCAGCAGCACCCAGACTAGCAACTACGAGCAGTACTTC many TRBV5-1 14 TRBJ2-7 TRBD2
CSVEAGDRGYEQFF TGCAGCGTTGAAGCTGGGGACAGGGGTTATGAGCAGTTCTTC many TRBV29-1 14 TRBJ2-1 TRBD1
CASTQGEAGANVLTF TGTGCCAGCACTCAGGGAGAAGCTGGGGCCAACGTCCTGACTTTC many TRBV6-1 15 TRBJ2-6 NA
CASSESRTGGPETKYF TGTGCCAGCAGTGAATCCCGGACAGGGGGACCAGAGACCAAGTACTTC few TRBV6-1 16 TRBJ2-5 TRBD1
CASSLGELPYGYTF TGTGCCAGCAGCTTAGGGGAGTTACCCTATGGCTACACCTTC many TRBV11-3 14 TRBJ1-2 NA
CASSSSGGWADTQYF TGTGCCAGCTCATCCTCAGGGGGTTGGGCAGATACGCAGTATTTT many TRBV18 15 TRBJ2-3 TRBD1
CPSSLGGLSSETQYF TGTCCCAGCAGCTTGGGGGGACTATCTTCAGAGACCCAGTACTTC NA TRBV5-4 15 TRBJ2-5 TRBD2
CSALGQGGTEAFF TGCAGTGCCCTTGGCCAGGGGGGGACTGAAGCTTTCTTT many TRBV20-1 13 TRBJ1-1 TRBD1
CASRGVGVQETQYF TGTGCCAGCAGGGGAGTAGGGGTACAAGAGACCCAGTACTTC many TRBV6-1 14 TRBJ2-5 NA
CASSAQGAGNTEAFF TGCGCCAGCAGTGCTCAGGGGGCAGGGAACACTGAAGCTTTCTTT many TRBV5-1 15 TRBJ1-1 TRBD1
CASSFGVAGHPEQFF TGTGCCAGCAGTTTCGGGGTAGCGGGCCACCCGGAGCAGTTCTTC many TRBV12-3/TRBV12-4 15 TRBJ2-1 TRBD2
CASRGQGALRGANVLTF TGTGCCAGCCGGGGGCAGGGGGCTTTACGAGGGGCCAACGTCCTGACTTTC many TRBV11-2 17 TRBJ2-6 TRBD1
CASTLQMAVEDQPQHF TGCGCCAGCACCCTTCAGATGGCAGTTGAGGATCAGCCCCAGCATTTT many TRBV4-1 16 TRBJ1-5 NA
CASSGGLVAGVDTQYF TGTGCCAGCAGTGGGGGTCTAGTAGCGGGAGTAGATACGCAGTATTTT many TRBV12-3/TRBV12-4 16 TRBJ2-3 TRBD2
CASNPTGDSVHEQYF TGTGCCAGTAACCCCACCGGGGACAGTGTCCACGAGCAGTACTTC many TRBV19 15 TRBJ2-7 TRBD1
CSATPLQGISNQPQHF TGCAGTGCTACTCCTTTACAGGGAATTAGCAATCAGCCCCAGCATTTT many TRBV20-1 16 TRBJ1-5 NA
CASSEPPGPARETQYF TGTGCCAGCAGCGAACCTCCGGGCCCAGCTCGGGAGACCCAGTACTTC many TRBV11-3 16 TRBJ2-5 NA
CASSGDRGRDYEQYF TGTGCCAGCAGTGGGGACAGGGGGCGCGACTACGAGCAGTACTTC many TRBV28 15 TRBJ2-7 TRBD1
CASSLGYRVHQPQHF TGCGCCAGCAGCTTGGGATACAGGGTTCATCAGCCCCAGCATTTT many TRBV5-1 15 TRBJ1-5 NA
CARRGNTEAFF TGTGCCCGACGTGGCAACACTGAAGCTTTCTTT many TRBV30 11 TRBJ1-1 NA
CASRVTGGFGYTF TGTGCCAGCAGGGTAACAGGGGGCTTTGGCTACACCTTC many TRBV27 13 TRBJ1-2 TRBD1
CSARSIGSTYNEQFF TGCAGTGCTAGGTCTATAGGAAGTACCTACAATGAGCAGTTCTTC NA TRBV20-1 15 TRBJ2-1 NA
CSSKGGPTDTQYF TGCTCCAGCAAAGGAGGGCCCACAGATACGCAGTATTTT few TRBV5-1 13 TRBJ2-3 NA
CASSLEGGEYNEQFF TGTGCCAGCAGCTTAGAAGGGGGCGAATACAATGAGCAGTTCTTC many TRBV11-3 15 TRBJ2-1 TRBD1
CSVEVPMSGANVLTF TGCAGCGTTGAAGTCCCTATGTCTGGGGCCAACGTCCTGACTTTC many TRBV29-1 15 TRBJ2-6 NA
CAISDQGDEQFF TGTGCCATCAGTGATCAGGGGGATGAGCAGTTCTTC many TRBV10-3 12 TRBJ2-1 TRBD1
CASSIWGQCNKYYGYTF TGTGCCAGCAGCATCTGGGGACAGTGCAATAAGTACTATGGCTACACCTTC NA TRBV27 17 TRBJ1-2 TRBD1
CSAIRNRGTSYEQYF TGCAGTGCTATCCGGAACAGAGGGACCTCCTACGAGCAGTACTTC NA TRBV20-1 15 TRBJ2-7 NA
CATSEGQGSITDTQYF TGTGCCACCAGTGAGGGACAGGGGTCAATCACAGATACGCAGTATTTT few TRBV24-1 16 TRBJ2-3 TRBD1
CASSQDIYRQYF TGTGCCAGCAGCCAAGATATTTATCGGCAGTACTTC NA TRBV3-1 12 TRBJ2-7 NA
CASTSPYNEQFF TGTGCCAGCACCTCTCCCTACAATGAGCAGTTCTTC many TRBV2 12 TRBJ2-1 NA
CASGGTSVIDTQYF TGTGCCAGCGGCGGGACTAGCGTTATAGATACGCAGTATTTT many TRBV12-3/TRBV12-4 14 TRBJ2-3 TRBD2
CASSYGWSRGVYEQFF TGTGCCAGCAGTTACGGGTGGTCCAGGGGGGTATATGAGCAGTTCTTC NA TRBV6-6 16 TRBJ2-1 NA
CASSQRTGGGTARSPLHF TGTGCCAGCAGCCAGCGGACAGGGGGCGGAACCGCACGTTCACCCCTCCACTTT many TRBV13 18 TRBJ1-6 TRBD1
CASSENLMGGELFF TGCGCCAGCAGTGAGAATTTGATGGGCGGGGAGCTGTTTTTT many TRBV10-1 14 TRBJ2-2 NA
CASRGTGSRHEQYF TGTGCCAGCAGAGGGACAGGGTCTCGCCACGAGCAGTACTTC many TRBV2 14 TRBJ2-7 TRBD1
CASSIGQFGGYTF TGTGCCAGTAGTATCGGACAGTTTGGGGGCTACACCTTC many TRBV19 13 TRBJ1-2 NA
CASRLEGGVYEQYF TGTGCCAGCAGGCTAGAGGGAGGGGTCTACGAGCAGTACTTC many TRBV28 14 TRBJ2-7 TRBD2
CSAWRNSYEQYF TGCAGTGCTTGGCGGAACTCCTACGAGCAGTACTTC many TRBV20-1 12 TRBJ2-7 NA
CASSLHRGNEQFF TGTGCCAGCAGCTTACACAGGGGGAATGAGCAGTTCTTC many TRBV7-8 13 TRBJ2-1 TRBD1
CSALWGVSSYNEQFF TGCAGTGCCCTGTGGGGAGTGAGCTCCTACAATGAGCAGTTCTTC many TRBV20-1 15 TRBJ2-1 NA